The 5 T cell receptor beta chains listed next were all sequenced from one sample in a study of PD-1 blockade in mismatch repair-deficient tumors. Method: immunoSEQ multiplex PCR; TCRdb's copy keeps in-frame clones and lacks some. The sample records about 34,000 clones, around 80% being singletons. The sequencing here drew on PBMCs, taken 6 weeks after starting pembrolizumab. Every receptor here comes from an adult with mismatch repair-deficient cancer.

The chain carries TRBV1 and TRBJ2-7; the table assigns TRBD1, which was not confirmed against the DNA. TRBV1 is designated a pseudogene. The CDR3 sequence is 15 residues long. As DNA, the CDR3 is TGCACCAGCAGCCGGCATGCCCCAATCACCTACGAGCAGTACTTC. Protein sequence: CTSSRHAPITYEQYF.

The rearrangement uses TRBV30 and TRBJ2-1; 11 positions agree with TRBD2. The CDR3 is 13 amino acids. J was trimmed by 9 bases and V by 2 bases; bases with no gene match: 3. Germline assignment: CDR1 GTSNPN and CDR2 SVGIG (reference sequence). The CDR3, as DNA: TGTGCCTGGAGTAGTAGCGGGAGGGGTGAGCAGTTCTTC. Its protein is CAWSSSGRGEQFF.

J is TRBJ2-7 and V is TRBV6-1; 13 nucleotides agree with TRBD2. Germline CDR1 MNHNS, CDR2 SASEGT. The CDR3 spans 18 residues. J lost 3 bases, V lost 4 bases, and 12 bases had no gene match. The CDR3 nucleotides read TGTGCCAGCAGTGCCCGGGACGGAAGGACTAGCGGGAGCTACGAGCAGTACTTC. Its translation is CASSARDGRTSGSYEQYF.

The chain is built from TRBV7-2 and TRBJ2-3, with 11 bases aligning to TRBD2. The CDR3 covers 16 residues. The V segment lost 8 bases and the J segment 2 bases; nucleotides outside the gene matches: 9. Germline loops: CDR1 SGHTA, CDR2 FQGNSA. The CDR3 here is CASVRTSGLYTDTQYF. As DNA, the CDR3 is TGTGCCAGCGTCCGGACTAGCGGGTTGTACACAGATACGCAGTATTTT.

V and J are TRBV2 and TRBJ1-2, with D maybe TRBD1 (6 bases). Trimming stripped 4 bases from V and 3 bases from J, with 12 bases between. CDR3 length: 14 amino acids. Germline V gene data show CDR1 as SNHLY and CDR2 as FYNNEI. The CDR3 DNA follows: TGTGCCAGCAGTGGGCAGGGACAACACTATGGCTACACCTTC. Amino acids: CASSGQGQHYGYTF.